This TCR beta chain was sequenced in a study of neoadjuvant nivolumab and ipilimumab in lung cancer. Study-level information: Patients got nivolumab 3 mg/kg on days 1, 15 and 29; combination added ipilimumab 1 mg/kg day 1. Findings and limits, study-wide: Compared with tumor-adjacent uninvolved lung, resected tumors showed greater richness and clonality. Resected-tumor TCR richness correlated positively with pretherapy blood richness.

Method: immunoSEQ multiplex PCR; TCRdb's copy keeps in-frame clones and lacks some. This sample has some 29,000 clones, with around 80% found just once. Points on this clone: What it binds is not known.

Specimen: tumor tissue, collected after neoadjuvant nivolumab, alone or with ipilimumab, at or shortly before surgery. The sequence came from an adult with non-small cell lung cancer.

The CDR3 sequence is CASSQDVGASSYNEQFF. The CDR3 nucleotides read TGCGCCAGCAGCCAAGACGTCGGGGCGAGCTCCTACAATGAGCAGTTCTTC. This chain uses TRBV4-1 with TRBJ2-1; D tentatively fits TRBD1 or TRBD2 (5 bases each). The V end was cut by 0 bases, the J end by 0 bases, with 12 bases between. This CDR3 has 17 residues. CDR1 is MGHRA and CDR2 is YSYEKL in the germline V gene.